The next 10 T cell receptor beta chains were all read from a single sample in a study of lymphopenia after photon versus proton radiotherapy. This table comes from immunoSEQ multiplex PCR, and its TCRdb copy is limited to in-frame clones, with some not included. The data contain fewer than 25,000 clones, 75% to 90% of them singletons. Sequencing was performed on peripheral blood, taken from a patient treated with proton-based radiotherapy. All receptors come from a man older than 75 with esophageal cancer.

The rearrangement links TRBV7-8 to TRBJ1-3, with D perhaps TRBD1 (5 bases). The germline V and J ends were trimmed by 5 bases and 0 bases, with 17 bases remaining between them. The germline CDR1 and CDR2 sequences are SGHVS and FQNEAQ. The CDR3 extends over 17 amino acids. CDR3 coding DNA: TGTGCCAGCAGCACCCGCAGTCAGGGTTTCTCTGGAAACACCATATATTTT. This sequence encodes CASSTRSQGFSGNTIYF. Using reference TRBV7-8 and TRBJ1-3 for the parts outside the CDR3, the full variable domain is GAGVSQSPRYKVAKRGQDVALRCDPISGHVSLFWYQQALGQGPEFLTYFQNEAQLDKSGLPSDRFFAERPEGSVSTLKIQRTQQEDSAVYLCASSTRSQGFSGNTIYFGEGSWLTVV.

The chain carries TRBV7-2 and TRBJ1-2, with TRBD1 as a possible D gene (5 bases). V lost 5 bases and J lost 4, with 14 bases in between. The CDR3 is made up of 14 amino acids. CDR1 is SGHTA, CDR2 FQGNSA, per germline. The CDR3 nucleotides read TGTGCCAGCAGCACCGACAGAGAGTCCTATGGCTACACCTTC. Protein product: CASSTDRESYGYTF.

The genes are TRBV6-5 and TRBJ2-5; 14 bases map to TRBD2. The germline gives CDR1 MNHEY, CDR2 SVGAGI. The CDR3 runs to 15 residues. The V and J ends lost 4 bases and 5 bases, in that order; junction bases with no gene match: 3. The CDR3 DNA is TGTGCCAGCAGTTTTTGGACTAGCGGGGGGGAGACCCAGTACTTC. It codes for CASSFWTSGGETQYF.

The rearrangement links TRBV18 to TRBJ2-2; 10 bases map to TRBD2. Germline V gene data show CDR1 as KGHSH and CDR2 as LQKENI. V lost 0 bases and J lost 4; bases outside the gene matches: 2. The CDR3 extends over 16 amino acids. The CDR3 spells CASSPPSGGITGELFF. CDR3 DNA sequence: TGTGCCAGCTCACCACCTAGCGGGGGGATCACCGGGGAGCTGTTTTTT.

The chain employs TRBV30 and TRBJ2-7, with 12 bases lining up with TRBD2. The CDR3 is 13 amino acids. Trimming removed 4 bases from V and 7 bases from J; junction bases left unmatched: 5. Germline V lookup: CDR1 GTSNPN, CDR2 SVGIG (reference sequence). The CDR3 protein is CAWNPGLAGEQYF. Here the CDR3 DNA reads TGTGCCTGGAACCCAGGACTAGCGGGAGAGCAGTACTTC.

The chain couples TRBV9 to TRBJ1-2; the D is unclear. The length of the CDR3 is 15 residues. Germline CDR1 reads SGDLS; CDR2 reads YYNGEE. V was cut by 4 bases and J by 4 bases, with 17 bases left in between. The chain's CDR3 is CASSPNTGEAYGYTF. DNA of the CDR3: TGTGCCAGCAGCCCTAACACCGGGGAGGCCTATGGCTACACCTTC.

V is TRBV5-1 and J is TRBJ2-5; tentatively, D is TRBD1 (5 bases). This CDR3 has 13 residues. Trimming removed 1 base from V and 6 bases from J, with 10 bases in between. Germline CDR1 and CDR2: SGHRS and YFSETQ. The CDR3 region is CASSLPRAKTQYF. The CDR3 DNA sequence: TGCGCCAGCAGCTTGCCCAGGGCCAAGACCCAGTACTTC.

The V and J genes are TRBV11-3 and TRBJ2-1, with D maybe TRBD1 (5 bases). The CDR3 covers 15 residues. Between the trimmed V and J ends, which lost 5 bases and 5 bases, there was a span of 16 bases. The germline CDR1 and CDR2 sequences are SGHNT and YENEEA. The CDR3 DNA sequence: TGTGCCAGCAGCCCCCGGCAGGGTCTCCACAATGAGCAGTTCTTC. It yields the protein CASSPRQGLHNEQFF.

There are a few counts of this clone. CDR3: CASSVGQAYSYEQYF. The CDR3 DNA sequence: TGTGCCAGCAGTGTCGGCCAGGCCTACTCCTACGAGCAGTACTTC. The chain is built from TRBV2 and TRBJ2-7; D call uncertain. The germline V gene has CDR1 SNHLY and CDR2 FYNNEI. The CDR3 spans 15 residues. Trimming removed 4 bases at V and 0 bases at J, with 13 bases between.

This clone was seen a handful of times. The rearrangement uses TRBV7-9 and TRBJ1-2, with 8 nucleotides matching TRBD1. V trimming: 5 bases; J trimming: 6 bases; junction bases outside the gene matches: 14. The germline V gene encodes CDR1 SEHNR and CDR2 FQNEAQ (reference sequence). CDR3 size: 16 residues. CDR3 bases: TGTGCCAGCAGCCTCGAAAGGTCAGGGGGCCTTGATGGCTACACCTTC. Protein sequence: CASSLERSGGLDGYTF.